The entry below describes one T cell receptor beta chain. This clonotype was observed a few times. The specificity of this receptor is unknown. No per-base quality is available; no much larger clone lies one base away. Ficoll-Paque density gradient centrifugation was used to isolate PBMCs. These data belong to a study of T-cell memory formation after mild COVID-19 (dated by TCRdb to about 2021). Notes on the research overall: Most TCR sequence clusters were specific to one of the two donors. T-cell clones expanding and contracting after mild COVID-19 in a couple of donors were tracked by longitudinal TCRalpha and TCRbeta repertoire sequencing. The cohort comprised two young, previously healthy adult volunteers, one female and one male. Results the study describes overall, beyond this receptor: Whether the second-wave clones peaking on day 37 were SARS-CoV-2 specific was not confirmed. Contracting CD4+ clones were located mainly in the CM and EM memory subsets, whereas CD8+ clones were found to be enriched in EMRA. From day 15 to 85, contracting clones showed balanced CD4/CD8 phenotypes, whereas a second wave of clones that expanded from day 15 to 37 leaned towards CD4+. Some responding clones were detected in pre-infection memory, suggesting pre-existing cross-reactive memory T cells joined the SARS-CoV-2 response. The study included only a couple of mild cases, and larger cohorts that include severe cases with pre-infection samples were judged to be necessary.

Its CDR3 holds 14 amino acids, cysteine through phenylalanine. Here the CDR3 DNA is all that survives: 42 bases in frame from base 1. The germline V gene gives CDR1 as SGHVS and CDR2 as FNYEAQ. V was cut back by 6 bases and J by 0 bases, leaving a gap of 9 bases between them. For sequencing, an Illumina NovaSeq 6000 was employed. TCRalpha and TCRbeta cDNA libraries were built by 5'RACE with constant-segment primers, adding sample barcodes and unique molecular identifiers. Trizol reagent was used to extract RNA from every sample. Library amplification was performed in two PCR steps, and a second sample barcode and Illumina TruSeq adapters were introduced in the second step. Sequencing of libraries was performed on an Illumina NovaSeq with 2 x 150 bp paired-end reads. As for the authors' bioinformatics: With migec v1.2.7, reads were demultiplexed and then collapsed into UMI-guided consensus sequences. Using mixcr v2.1.11, UMI consensuses were aligned to TRA and TRB V and J templates and then assembled into clonotypes. Expanded or contracted clonotypes were those called significant by both edgeR and NoisET, with noise models trained on biological replicates. For edgeR calls, a false discovery rate-adjusted p below 0.01 and a log2 fold-change threshold of 1 were applied. As an exploratory analysis of dynamics, PCA with hierarchical clustering was applied to max-normalized trajectories of the 1000 most abundant clonotypes. The CD4 or CD8 phenotype of responding clones was assigned using the separately sequenced CD4+ and CD8+ repertoires. TCRdb reworked the public reads: Q25 trimming with fastp, MiXCR clone assembly, productive beta chains retained. Entries are consolidated by CDR3 protein sequence, retaining the most common genes and DNA. The authors' filters were not applied to this entry. The sample yields approximately 500,000 distinct CDR3 sequences; around a quarter were counted once. About 12% of the sample belongs to the ten largest clones.

Sequenced material: PBMCs or a T cell subset sorted from them (not recorded which). This sequence was found in an adult woman who had mild COVID-19 (a few samples of this study predate the infection). The sample titles of this study are shuffled in the database, so cell type and time point are left out; the donor was told from shared clones. The chain is assembled from TRBV7-6 and TRBJ1-3, with no confident D gene call. The CDR3 sequence is CASSRTFSGNTIYF. The nucleotide sequence reads as follows: TGTGCCAGCAGTCGGACGTTCTCTGGAAACACCATATATTTT.